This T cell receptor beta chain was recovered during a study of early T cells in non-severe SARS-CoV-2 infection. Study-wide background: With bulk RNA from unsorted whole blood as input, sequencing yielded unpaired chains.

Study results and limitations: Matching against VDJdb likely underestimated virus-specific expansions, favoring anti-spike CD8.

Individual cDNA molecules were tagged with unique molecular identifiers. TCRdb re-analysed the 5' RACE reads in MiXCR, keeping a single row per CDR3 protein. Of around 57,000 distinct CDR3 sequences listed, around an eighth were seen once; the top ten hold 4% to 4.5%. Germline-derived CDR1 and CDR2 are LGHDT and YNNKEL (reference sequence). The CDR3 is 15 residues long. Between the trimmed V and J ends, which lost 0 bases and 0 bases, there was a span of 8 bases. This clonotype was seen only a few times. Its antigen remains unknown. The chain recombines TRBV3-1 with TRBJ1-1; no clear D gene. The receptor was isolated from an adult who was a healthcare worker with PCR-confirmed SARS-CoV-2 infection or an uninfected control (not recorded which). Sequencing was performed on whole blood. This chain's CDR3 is CASSQEGYMNTEAFF. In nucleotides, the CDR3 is TGTGCCAGCAGCCAAGAAGGATACATGAACACTGAAGCTTTCTTT.